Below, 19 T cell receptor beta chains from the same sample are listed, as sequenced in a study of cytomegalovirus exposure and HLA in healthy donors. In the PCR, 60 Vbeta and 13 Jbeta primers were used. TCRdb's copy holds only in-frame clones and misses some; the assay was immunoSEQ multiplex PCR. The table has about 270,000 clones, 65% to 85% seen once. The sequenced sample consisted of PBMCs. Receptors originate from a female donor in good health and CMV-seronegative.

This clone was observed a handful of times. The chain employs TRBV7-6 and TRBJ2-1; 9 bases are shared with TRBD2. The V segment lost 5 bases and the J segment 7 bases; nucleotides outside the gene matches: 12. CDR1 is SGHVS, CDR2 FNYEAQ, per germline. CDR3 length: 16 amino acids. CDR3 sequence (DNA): TGTGCCAGCAGCCCGATCGGAGCGGGAGGAAGGAATGAGCAGTTCTTC. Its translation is CASSPIGAGGRNEQFF.

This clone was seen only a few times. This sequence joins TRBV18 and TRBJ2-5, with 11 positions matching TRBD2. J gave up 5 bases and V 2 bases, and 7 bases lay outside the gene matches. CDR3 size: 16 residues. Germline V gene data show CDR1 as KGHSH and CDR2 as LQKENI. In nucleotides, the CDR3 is TGTGCCAGCTCACCATTACTAGCGGGAGCATGGGAGACCCAGTACTTC. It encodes CASSPLLAGAWETQYF. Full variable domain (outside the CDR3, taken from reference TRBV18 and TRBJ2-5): NAGVMQNPRHLVRRRGQEARLRCSPMKGHSHVYWYRQLPEEGLKFMVYLQKENIIDESGMPKERFSAEFPKEGPSILRIQQVVRGDSAAYFCASSPLLAGAWETQYFGPGTRLLVL.

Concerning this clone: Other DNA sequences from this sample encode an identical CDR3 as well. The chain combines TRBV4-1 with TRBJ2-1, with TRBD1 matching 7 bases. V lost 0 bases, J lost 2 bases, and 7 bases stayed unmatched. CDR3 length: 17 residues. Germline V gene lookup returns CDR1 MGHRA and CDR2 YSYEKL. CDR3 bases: TGCGCCAGCAGCCAAGAAGGGGGCGGCAACCCCTACAATGAGCAGTTCTTC. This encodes CASSQEGGGNPYNEQFF.

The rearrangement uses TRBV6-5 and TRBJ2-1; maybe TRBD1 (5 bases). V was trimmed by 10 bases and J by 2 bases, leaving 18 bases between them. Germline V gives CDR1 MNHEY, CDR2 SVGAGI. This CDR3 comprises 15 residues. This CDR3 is CANSREPSTYNEQFF. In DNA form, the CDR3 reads TGTGCCAACTCCAGGGAACCCTCGACCTACAATGAGCAGTTCTTC.

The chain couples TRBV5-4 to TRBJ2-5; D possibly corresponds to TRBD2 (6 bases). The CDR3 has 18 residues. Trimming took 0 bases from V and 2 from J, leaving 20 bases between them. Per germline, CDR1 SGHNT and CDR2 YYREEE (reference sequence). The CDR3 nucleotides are TGTGCCAGCAGCTTGGAAGGAGGGCAGGGCGGAAATCAAGAGACCCAGTACTTC. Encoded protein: CASSLEGGQGGNQETQYF.

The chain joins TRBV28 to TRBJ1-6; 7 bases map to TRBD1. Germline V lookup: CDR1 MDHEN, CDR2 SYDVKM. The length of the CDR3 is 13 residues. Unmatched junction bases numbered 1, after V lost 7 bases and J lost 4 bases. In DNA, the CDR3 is TGTGCCAGCATGACAGGGTATAATTCACCCCTCCACTTT. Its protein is CASMTGYNSPLHF.

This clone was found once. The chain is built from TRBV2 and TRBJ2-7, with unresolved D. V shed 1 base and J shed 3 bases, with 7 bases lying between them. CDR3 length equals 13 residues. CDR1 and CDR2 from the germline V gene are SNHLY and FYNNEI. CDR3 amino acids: CASSEGLDYEQYF. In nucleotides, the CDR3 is TGTGCCAGCAGTGAAGGTCTAGACTACGAGCAGTACTTC. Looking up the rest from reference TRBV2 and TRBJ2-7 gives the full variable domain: EPEVTQTPSHQVTQMGQEVILRCVPISNHLYFYWYRQILGQKVEFLVSFYNNEISEKSEIFDDQFSVERPDGSNFTLKIRSTKLEDSAMYFCASSEGLDYEQYFGPGTRLTVT.

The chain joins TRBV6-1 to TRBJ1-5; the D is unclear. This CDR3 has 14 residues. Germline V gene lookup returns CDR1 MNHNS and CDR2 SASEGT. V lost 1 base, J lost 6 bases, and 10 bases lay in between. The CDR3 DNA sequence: TGTGCCAGCAGTGAAGTGCGGGATCGTCAGCCCCAGCATTTT. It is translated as CASSEVRDRQPQHF.

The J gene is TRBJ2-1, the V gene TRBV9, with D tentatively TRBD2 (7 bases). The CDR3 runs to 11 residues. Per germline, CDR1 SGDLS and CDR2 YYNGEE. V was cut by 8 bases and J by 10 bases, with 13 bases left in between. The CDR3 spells CASGGGPEQFF. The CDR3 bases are TGTGCCAGTGGGGGGGGGCCGGAGCAGTTCTTC.

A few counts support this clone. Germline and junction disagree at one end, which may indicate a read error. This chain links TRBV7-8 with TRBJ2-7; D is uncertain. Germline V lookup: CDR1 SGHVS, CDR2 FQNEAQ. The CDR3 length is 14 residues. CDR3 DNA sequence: TGTGCCTGCAGGTCCACTTGGAGCTCCTACGAGCAGTACTTC. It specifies CACRSTWSSYEQYF. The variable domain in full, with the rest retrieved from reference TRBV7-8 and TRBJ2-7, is GAGVSQSPRYKVAKRGQDVALRCDPISGHVSLFWYQQALGQGPEFLTYFQNEAQLDKSGLPSDRFFAERPEGSVSTLKIQRTQQEDSAVYLCACRSTWSSYEQYFGPGTRLTVT.

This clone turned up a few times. The chain's CDR3 is CASSLAGIYGYTF. The CDR3 DNA reads as TGTGCCAGCAGTTTAGCAGGGATCTATGGCTACACCTTC. The chain is built from TRBV28 and TRBJ1-2; D is possibly TRBD1 (5 bases). V dropped 2 bases and J dropped 4 bases, with 8 bases sitting between them. This CDR3 region has 13 residues. Germline V gene sequence: CDR1 MDHEN, CDR2 SYDVKM.

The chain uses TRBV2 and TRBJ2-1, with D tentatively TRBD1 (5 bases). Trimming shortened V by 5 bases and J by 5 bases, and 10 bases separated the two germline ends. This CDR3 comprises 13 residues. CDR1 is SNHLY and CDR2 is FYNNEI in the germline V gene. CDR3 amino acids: CASSFLGDNEQFF. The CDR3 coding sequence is TGTGCCAGCAGTTTCCTAGGGGACAATGAGCAGTTCTTC.

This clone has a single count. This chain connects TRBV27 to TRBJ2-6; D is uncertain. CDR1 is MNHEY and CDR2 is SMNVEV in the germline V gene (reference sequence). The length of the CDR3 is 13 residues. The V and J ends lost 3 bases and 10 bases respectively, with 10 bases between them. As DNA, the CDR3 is TGTGCCAGCAGTTTCAGCAGGTCTAACGTCCTGACTTTC. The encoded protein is CASSFSRSNVLTF.

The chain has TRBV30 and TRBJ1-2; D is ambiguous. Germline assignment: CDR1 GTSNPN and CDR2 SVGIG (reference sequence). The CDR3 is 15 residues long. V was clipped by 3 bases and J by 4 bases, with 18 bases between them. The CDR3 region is CAWRRARFNTYGYTF. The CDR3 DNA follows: TGTGCCTGGAGGAGGGCCCGATTTAATACCTATGGCTACACCTTC.

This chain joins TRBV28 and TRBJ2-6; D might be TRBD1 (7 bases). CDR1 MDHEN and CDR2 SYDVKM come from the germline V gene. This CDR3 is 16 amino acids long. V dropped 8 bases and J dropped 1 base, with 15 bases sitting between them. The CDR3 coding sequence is TGTGCCAGCTACCAGGGGGGATTTTCTGGGGCCAACGTCCTGACTTTC. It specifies CASYQGGFSGANVLTF.

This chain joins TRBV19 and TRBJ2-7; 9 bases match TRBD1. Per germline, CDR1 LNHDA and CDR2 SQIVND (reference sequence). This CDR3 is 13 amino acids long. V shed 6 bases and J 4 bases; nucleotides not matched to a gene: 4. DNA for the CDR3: TGTGCCAGTAGGGGGACAGGGTATTACGAGCAGTACTTC. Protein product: CASRGTGYYEQYF.

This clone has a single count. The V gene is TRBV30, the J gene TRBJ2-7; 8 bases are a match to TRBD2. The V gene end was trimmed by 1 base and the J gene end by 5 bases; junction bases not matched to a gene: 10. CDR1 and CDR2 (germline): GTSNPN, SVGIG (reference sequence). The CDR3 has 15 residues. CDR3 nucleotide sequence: TGTGCCTGGAGTGGGGGCGCCGGGAGGGCCGACGAGCAGTACTTC. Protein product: CAWSGGAGRADEQYF.

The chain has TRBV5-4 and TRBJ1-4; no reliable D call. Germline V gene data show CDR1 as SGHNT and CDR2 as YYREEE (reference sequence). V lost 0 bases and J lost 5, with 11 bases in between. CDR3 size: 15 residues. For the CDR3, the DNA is TGTGCCAGCAGCTTGGGATCGGGGTTGAATGAAAAACTGTTTTTT. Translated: CASSLGSGLNEKLFF.

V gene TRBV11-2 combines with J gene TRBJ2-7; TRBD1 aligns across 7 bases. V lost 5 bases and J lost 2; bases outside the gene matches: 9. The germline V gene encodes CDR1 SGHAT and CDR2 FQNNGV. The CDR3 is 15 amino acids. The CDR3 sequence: CASSQTGTVAYEQYF. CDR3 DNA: TGTGCCAGCAGCCAGACCGGGACAGTTGCCTACGAGCAGTACTTC.